These T cell receptor beta chains were read from a single sample in a study of blood T cell repertoires in COVID-19. The assay was immunoSEQ multiplex PCR, and TCRdb's table has in-frame clones only and misses some. This table holds fewer than 350,000 clones, 89% found once. The sequenced sample consisted of PBMCs or T cells enriched from blood (not recorded which). These receptors were obtained from a man in his 60s who had recovered from COVID-19. The CDR3 runs from the conserved cysteine through the conserved F or W. Fields, in order: D gene, CDR3 length, J gene, V gene, clone size, CDR3 DNA, CDR3 protein. The D gene is left open where the match is weak. Only part of the rows carry a size: once, few, many, or a class if the clone is expanded.

>-|14|TRBJ2-2|TRBV11-2|-
TGTGCCAGCAGCTTAGGCGGGAACACCGGGGAGCTGTTTTTT
CASSLGGNTGELFF
>TRBD2|14|TRBJ2-5|TRBV9|-
TGTGCCAGCGGAGGTAGCGGGTGGGACGAGACCCAGTACTTC
CASGGSGWDETQYF
>-|14|TRBJ1-3|TRBV11-2|once
TGTGCCAGCAGCATCACGCTCGGTGGAAACACCATATATTTT
CASSITLGGNTIYF
>TRBD2|13|TRBJ2-1|TRBV2|-
TGTGCCAGCAGAAAGACTAGCGCCAATGAGCAGTTCTTC
CASRKTSANEQFF
>TRBD1|13|TRBJ2-4|TRBV2|-
TGTGCCAGCGGGACAGGGCTAAAAAACATTCAGTACTTC
CASGTGLKNIQYF
>TRBD1|14|TRBJ2-7|TRBV5-1|-
TGCGCCAGCAGCTTGACACAGGGGGCAGACGAGCAGTACTTC
CASSLTQGADEQYF
>TRBD1|15|TRBJ2-1|TRBV18|-
TGTGCCAGCTCACCTCGGACAGGGGTGGAGAGTGAGCAGTTCTTC
CASSPRTGVESEQFF
>-|12|TRBJ2-7|TRBV7-9|-
TGTGCCAGCTCCCGGGTGGGCTACGAGCAGTACTTC
CASSRVGYEQYF
>TRBD1|14|TRBJ2-5|TRBV6-5|-
TGTGCCAGCGGGTGGACAGGGGGAACGGAGACCCAGTACTTC
CASGWTGGTETQYF
>-|15|TRBJ2-1|TRBV24-1|-
TGTGCCACCAGGCCGGGATTCGCCCCCTACAATGAGCAGTTCTTC
CATRPGFAPYNEQFF
>-|13|TRBJ2-7|TRBV18|-
TGTGCCAGCTCCCCACGCCCCTACGGCGAGCAGTACTTC
CASSPRPYGEQYF
>-|17|TRBJ2-7|TRBV11-2|-
TGTGCCAGCAGCCCCCACGTGGTTGACAACCCTTCCTACGAGCAGTACTTC
CASSPHVVDNPSYEQYF
>-|15|TRBJ2-2|TRBV28|-
TGTGCCAGCAATACTTGGGACTGGAACACCGGGGAGCTGTTTTTT
CASNTWDWNTGELFF
>TRBD2|18|TRBJ2-3|TRBV7-9|-
TGTGCCAGCAGCTTATTCCGGGGACTAGCGGGCAGCACAGATACGCAGTATTTT
CASSLFRGLAGSTDTQYF
>-|15|TRBJ1-5|TRBV19|-
TGTGCCAGTAGTATATTTAGACAGGCCGATCAGCCCCAGCATTTT
CASSIFRQADQPQHF
>-|16|TRBJ1-5|TRBV6-4|-
TGTGCCAGCAGTGACCACAGGATGGGTAGCAATCAGCCCCAGCATTTT
CASSDHRMGSNQPQHF
>-|13|TRBJ1-2|TRBV28|-
TGTGCCAGCAGTCTCACAGGGTTTATGGGGTACACCTTC
CASSLTGFMGYTF
>-|12|TRBJ1-2|TRBV29-1|-
TGCAGCGTGGTTCCGGGGGACTATGGCTACACCTTC
CSVVPGDYGYTF
>-|15|TRBJ1-4|TRBV10-3|few
TGTGCCATCAGTGAGTCGATGGCGGGCGAGGAAAAACTGTTTTTT
CAISESMAGEEKLFF
>-|16|TRBJ1-3|TRBV5-1|-
TGCGCCAGCAGCTTGGCCCCGACTCACTCTGGAAACACCATATATTTT
CASSLAPTHSGNTIYF
>TRBD2|17|TRBJ2-2|TRBV7-2|-
TGTGCCAGCAGCCTACAAGGACTAGCGCTACCCACCGGGGAGCTGTTTTTT
CASSLQGLALPTGELFF
>-|15|TRBJ1-1|TRBV2|-
TGTGCCAGCAGTGAAGGACAGTCAAAGAACACTGAAGCTTTCTTT
CASSEGQSKNTEAFF
>-|14|TRBJ1-1|TRBV11-3|-
TGTGCCAGCAGCTTAAATGCCCGCGGGGCCGAAGCTTTCTTT
CASSLNARGAEAFF
>-|14|TRBJ2-1|TRBV28|-
TGTGCCAGCAGTCCTCCGCGGACCTACAATGAGCAGTTCTTC
CASSPPRTYNEQFF
>TRBD2|15|TRBJ2-7|TRBV28|-
TGTGCCAGCAGTCCCCCGGTAGCGGGTTACTACGAGCAGTACTTC
CASSPPVAGYYEQYF
>-|16|TRBJ1-1|TRBV6-5|-
TGTGCCAGCAGTTACACTACAGCGGCGATGAACACTGAAGCTTTCTTT
CASSYTTAAMNTEAFF
>TRBD1|14|TRBJ1-1|TRBV5-1|-
TGCGCCAGCAGCAGTGGACAGGGGAACACTGAAGCTTTCTTT
CASSSGQGNTEAFF
>TRBD1|13|TRBJ1-1|TRBV20-1|-
TGCAGTGCTAGTAATGGGGACCGACAGGGAGCTTTCTTT
CSASNGDRQGAFF
>-|13|TRBJ2-7|TRBV19|-
TGTGCCAGTAGTGTCCTGGACAGCTACGAGCAGTACTTC
CASSVLDSYEQYF
>TRBD2|21|TRBJ2-3|TRBV5-1|-
TGCGCCAGCAGCTCGCTGGGACTAGCGGGAGGAGCCACCGGGGAAACAGATACGCAGTATTTT
CASSSLGLAGGATGETDTQYF
>-|14|TRBJ1-5|TRBV6-6|-
TGTGCCAGCACGCCAGCGACTAGCAATCAGCCCCAGCATTTT
CASTPATSNQPQHF
>-|15|TRBJ2-7|TRBV29-1|-
TGCAGCGTTGAACCCCTACGGGGTCCCGGCTACGAGCAGTACTTC
CSVEPLRGPGYEQYF
>TRBD1|13|TRBJ1-1|TRBV30|once
TGTGCCTGGACGGGACAGGGAGTTACTGAAGCTTTCTTT
CAWTGQGVTEAFF
>-|13|TRBJ2-1|TRBV4-1|-
TGCGCCAGCAGCCAAGATCGGCGGTTTGAGCAGTTCTTC
CASSQDRRFEQFF
>-|16|TRBJ2-2|TRBV27|-
TGTGCCAGCAGTTTCCCGAGCGGGCCCTCCACCGGGGAGCTGTTTTTT
CASSFPSGPSTGELFF
>TRBD2|14|TRBJ2-3|TRBV7-3|once
TGTGCCAGCAGGCTAGCGGGAAACGAAGATACGCAGTATTTT
CASRLAGNEDTQYF
>TRBD2|15|TRBJ2-5|TRBV28|-
TGTGCCAGCAGGGGGCTAGCGGGGGCACAAGAGACCCAGTACTTC
CASRGLAGAQETQYF
>-|14|TRBJ1-5|TRBV28|few
TGTGCCAGCAACCATGGGAGAAGCAATCAGCCCCAGCATTTT
CASNHGRSNQPQHF
>-|12|TRBJ1-2|TRBV29-1|-
TGCAGCGTCCTACAGGGCTTGGATGGCTACACCTTC
CSVLQGLDGYTF
>-|13|TRBJ1-2|TRBV5-1|-
TGCGCCAGCAGCTTGCGGGGAGACTATGGCTACACCTTC
CASSLRGDYGYTF
>-|20|TRBJ2-6|TRBV4-2|once
TGTGCCAGCAGCCAAGATCCCCCCCGCAGGATTAGCTCTGGGGCCAACGTCCTGACTTTC
CASSQDPPRRISSGANVLTF
>-|14|TRBJ1-5|TRBV6-6|-
TGTGCCACCTTCGACAGGACGAGCAATCAGCCCCAGCATTTT
CATFDRTSNQPQHF
>-|13|TRBJ1-4|TRBV9|-
TGTGCCAGCAGAGGTCAGGCACATGAAAAACTGTTTTTT
CASRGQAHEKLFF
>-|15|TRBJ1-5|TRBV4-1|-
TGCGCCAGCAGCCAAGATAGGCAGGGCTATCAGCCCCAGCATTTT
CASSQDRQGYQPQHF
>TRBD1|15|TRBJ2-5|TRBV5-3|-
TGTGCCAGAAGACCTGAATCGGACAGGTCGGAGACCCAGTACTTC
CARRPESDRSETQYF
>-|14|TRBJ1-4|TRBV7-2|-
TGTGCCAGCAGCTTGGGGGGACCTAATGAAAAACTGTTTTTT
CASSLGGPNEKLFF
>-|13|TRBJ2-5|TRBV11-2|-
TGTGCCAGCAGCTTAGGGGGGGTGGAGACCCAGTACTTC
CASSLGGVETQYF
>TRBD1|16|TRBJ2-2|TRBV7-2|-
TGTGCCAGCTCTTTAGGAAACAGGGGGCTGGGCGGGGAGCTGTTTTTT
CASSLGNRGLGGELFF
>-|13|TRBJ1-2|TRBV28|-
TGTGCCAGCAGCTCCGACACGAACTATGGCTACACCTTC
CASSSDTNYGYTF
>TRBD1|15|TRBJ1-1|TRBV25-1|-
TGTGCCAGCAGTGATTGGACAGGAGGAAACACTGAAGCTTTCTTT
CASSDWTGGNTEAFF
>TRBD2|16|TRBJ2-1|TRBV4-2|-
TGTGCCAGCAGCCAAGAGAGCGGGAGTTTGTACAATGAGCAGTTCTTC
CASSQESGSLYNEQFF
>TRBD1|15|TRBJ2-1|TRBV18|-
TGTGCCAGCTCAAAGGGACAGGGCTTATACAATGAGCAGTTCTTC
CASSKGQGLYNEQFF
>TRBD2|16|TRBJ2-7|TRBV6-1|-
TGTGCCAGCAGTGGGGTAGCGGGAGGCCCCACCTACGAGCAGTACTTC
CASSGVAGGPTYEQYF
>TRBD2|18|TRBJ2-2|TRBV4-2|-
TGTGCCAGCAGCCAAGAACCCGGGACTATTCGTAGGACCGGGGAGCTGTTTTTT
CASSQEPGTIRRTGELFF
>-|13|TRBJ2-7|TRBV28|-
TGTGCCAGCGGAAACAGGGTGCACTACGAGCAGTACTTC
CASGNRVHYEQYF